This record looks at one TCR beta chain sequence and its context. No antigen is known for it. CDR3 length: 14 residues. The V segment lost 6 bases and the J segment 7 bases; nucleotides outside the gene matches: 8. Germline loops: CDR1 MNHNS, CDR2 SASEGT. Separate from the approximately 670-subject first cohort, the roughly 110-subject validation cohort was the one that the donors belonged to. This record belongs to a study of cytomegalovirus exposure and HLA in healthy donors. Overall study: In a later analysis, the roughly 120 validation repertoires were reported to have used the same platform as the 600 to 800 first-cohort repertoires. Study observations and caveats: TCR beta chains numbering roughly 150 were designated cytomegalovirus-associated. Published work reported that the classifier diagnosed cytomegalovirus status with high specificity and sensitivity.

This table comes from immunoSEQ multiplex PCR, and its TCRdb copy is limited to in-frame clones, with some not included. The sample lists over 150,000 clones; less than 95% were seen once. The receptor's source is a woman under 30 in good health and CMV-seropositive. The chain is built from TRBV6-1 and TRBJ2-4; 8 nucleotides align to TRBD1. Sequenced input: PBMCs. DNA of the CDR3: TGTGCCAGCAGACCGGGACAGGAGAGGAACATTCAGTACTTC. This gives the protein CASRPGQERNIQYF.